The 27 T cell receptor beta chains given below trace back to one sample, sequenced in a study of vaccination and CD4 T cells after COVID-19. Cultured CD4+ T-cell DNA underwent Oncomine TCR Beta short-read sequencing. TCRdb ran MiXCR on the PCR reads and lists one entry per CDR3 protein. The sample records fewer than 20,000 distinct CDR3 sequences, roughly 73% being singletons. Treatment reported: 10-day PBMC culture with coronavirus spike peptide pools or control peptides (ViraFEST assay). The antigens these receptors bind are not known. Sequenced: CD4+ T cells from blood, cultured in vitro. These receptors were obtained from a human donor who had recovered from COVID-19.

A note on this clonotype: Its ends do not fully match the called genes, so a read error is possible. The DNA for the CDR3 is TGTGCCAGCAGTTTAGCGTCAGGCGGTAATGCACCCCTCCACTTT. This sequence encodes CASSLASGGNAPLHF. The V gene is TRBV12-3 or TRBV12-4, the J gene TRBJ1-6; D gene unclear. CDR3 length: 15 amino acids.

This clonotype was detected only once. J is TRBJ1-1 and V is TRBV20-1; unclear D gene. Trimming cost V 1 base and J 0 bases, with 9 bases left between them. Per germline, CDR1 DFQATT and CDR2 SNEGSKA (reference sequence). This CDR3 has 14 residues. The CDR3 protein is CSARAPRLNTEAFF. Written as DNA, the CDR3 is TGCAGTGCTAGAGCACCCAGGTTGAACACTGAAGCTTTCTTT.

A single count supports this clonotype. Compared with germline, one end of the junction differs, possibly owing to a read error. V gene TRBV4-3 combines with J gene TRBJ1-2, with D possibly TRBD1 on 5 matching bases. Per germline, CDR1 LGHNA and CDR2 YSLEER. The CDR3 loop spans 16 amino acids. CDR3 sequence (DNA): TGCGCCAGCAGCCAAGATCCCCGAGGGGCTGACTATGGCCACACCTTC. Amino acids: CASSQDPRGADYGHTF.

The rearrangement joins TRBV7-2 to TRBJ2-4; D ambiguous. The CDR3 length is 16 residues. The germline CDR1 and CDR2 sequences are SGHTA and FQGNSA. V dropped 2 bases and J dropped 0 bases, with 11 bases sitting between them. Here the CDR3 reads CASSLRPELAKNIQYF. The CDR3, as DNA: TGTGCCAGCAGCTTAAGGCCAGAATTAGCCAAAAACATTCAGTACTTC.

This rearrangement joins TRBV20-1 to TRBJ1-5; TRBD1 agrees at 8 bases. Germline loops: CDR1 DFQATT, CDR2 SNEGSKA (reference sequence). Losses at the gene ends were 0 bases for V and 0 bases for J; bases not matched to a gene: 1. The CDR3 covers 15 residues. The CDR3 sequence: CSAREQGVSNQPQHF. The CDR3 region has the DNA TGCAGTGCTAGAGAACAGGGGGTTAGCAATCAGCCCCAGCATTTT.

This clonotype appeared a few times. The V and J genes are TRBV6-2 or TRBV6-3 and TRBJ1-2, with TRBD1 as a possible D gene (6 bases). CDR3 length: 13 residues. Germline lookup yields CDR1 MNHEY and CDR2 SVGEGT. Trimming cost V 2 bases and J 2 bases, with 6 bases left between them. The CDR3 sequence is CASSYGQNYGYTF. The CDR3, as DNA: TGTGCCAGCAGTTACGGACAGAACTATGGCTACACCTTC.

This rearrangement joins TRBV12-3 or TRBV12-4 to TRBJ1-6; the D gene is possibly TRBD1 (5 bases). This CDR3 comprises 13 residues. Trimming took off 11 bases at V and 10 bases at J, with 18 bases between the two ends. The CDR3 reads CAVQQGGGSPLHF. CDR3 in DNA: TGTGCCGTACAGCAGGGAGGTGGATCACCCCTCCACTTT.

This clonotype was observed a handful of times. The V gene is TRBV24-1, the J gene TRBJ1-5; TRBD1 is a possible D gene (5 bases). Germline V gene data show CDR1 as KGHDR and CDR2 as SFDVKD. Deletions cut 7 bases from V and 0 bases from J, with 15 bases between. The CDR3 consists of 16 residues. The CDR3 DNA reads TGTGCCACCAGCGGTTCAGGGCCCTATAGCAATCAGCCCCAGCATTTT. It yields the protein CATSGSGPYSNQPQHF.

This chain connects TRBV7-8 to TRBJ1-5, with D possibly being TRBD1 (5 bases). Germline V gene data show CDR1 as SGHVS and CDR2 as FQNEAQ. CDR3 length: 14 amino acids. Trimming left V 4 bases short and J 7 bases short, with 14 bases between. The CDR3 bases are TGTGCCAGCAGCTCCTACTGGGACCGACAGCCCCAGCATTTT. It encodes CASSSYWDRQPQHF.

The rearrangement joins TRBV28 to TRBJ1-2, with D maybe TRBD1 (5 bases). V was clipped by 4 bases and J by 5 bases, with 20 bases between them. CDR1 is MDHEN, CDR2 SYDVKM, per germline. The CDR3 is 16 residues long. CDR3 bases: TGTGCCAGCAGTTCCCGGGACGGGACTTTACGGTATGGCTACACCTTC. This gives the protein CASSSRDGTLRYGYTF.

The CDR3, as DNA: TGTGCCAGCAGCGGACAGGGAAACTATGGCTACACCTTC. It translates to CASSGQGNYGYTF. This rearrangement joins TRBV2 to TRBJ1-2; the match to TRBD1 covers 8 bases. J gave up 2 bases and V 6 bases, and 2 bases lay outside the gene matches. Germline V lookup: CDR1 SNHLY, CDR2 FYNNEI. The CDR3 is 13 amino acids.

This chain links TRBV6-5 with TRBJ1-5; the match to TRBD1 covers 7 bases. The V segment lost 3 bases and the J segment 9 bases; nucleotides outside the gene matches: 11. The CDR3 covers 15 residues. Germline assignment: CDR1 MNHEY and CDR2 SVGAGI. CDR3 sequence reads: CASSYTGTDPSPQHF. The CDR3 DNA reads TGTGCCAGCAGTTATACCGGGACAGATCCCTCGCCCCAGCATTTT.

The rearrangement links TRBV7-6 to TRBJ1-5; D is undetermined. The CDR3 consists of 14 residues. The V gene lost 1 base and the J gene lost 7 bases, with 11 bases spanning the gap. CDR1 and CDR2 (germline): SGHVS, FNYEAQ. In DNA, the CDR3 is TGTGCCAGCAGCTTAGATGAGGGAAACCAGCCCCAGCATTTT. Translated, it gives CASSLDEGNQPQHF.

The V and J genes are TRBV20-1 and TRBJ2-1; D gene uncertain. This CDR3 has 13 residues. Germline CDR1 and CDR2: DFQATT and SNEGSKA (reference sequence). The CDR3 nucleotides are TGCGCCCTACTGCTAGGCCACTACAATGAGCAGTTCTTC. Translating gives CALLLGHYNEQFF.

A single count supports this clonotype. The chain uses TRBV27 and TRBJ2-7; 8 bases fit TRBD1. The V gene's germline CDR1 is MNHEY and CDR2 SMNVEV (reference sequence). The CDR3 length is 15 residues. V was pared by 5 bases and J by 2 bases, with 8 bases of the junction left unmatched. The CDR3 protein is CASSPKVDRAYEQYF. The CDR3 DNA follows: TGTGCCAGCAGTCCAAAGGTGGACAGGGCCTACGAGCAGTACTTC.

The chain is built from TRBV15 and TRBJ2-3; D is possibly TRBD2 (5 bases). The CDR3 is 15 residues long. Germline V gives CDR1 LNHNV, CDR2 YYDKDF (reference sequence). Trimming stripped 0 bases from V and 1 base from J, with 8 bases between. CDR3 region: CATSRDGGRTDTQYF. The CDR3 DNA follows: TGTGCCACCAGCAGAGATGGCGGGCGCACAGATACGCAGTATTTT.

This rearrangement joins TRBV27 to TRBJ2-3, with 7 nucleotides matching TRBD2. CDR3 size: 18 residues. Losses at the gene ends were 2 bases for V and 5 bases for J; bases not matched to a gene: 16. CDR1 MNHEY and CDR2 SMNVEV come from the germline V gene (reference sequence). The CDR3 loop is CASSLLRGRDLREDTQYF. The CDR3 region has the DNA TGTGCCAGCAGTTTACTACGGGGGAGGGACCTCCGGGAAGATACGCAGTATTTT.

The V gene is TRBV6-2 or TRBV6-3, the J gene TRBJ2-5, with TRBD2 matching 11 bases. This CDR3 is 15 amino acids long. Germline CDR1 reads MNHEY; CDR2 reads SVGEGT. The junction had 8 bases not matched to a gene; V was cut back by 7 bases and J by 4 bases. The DNA of the CDR3 is TGTGCCAGCACCCCAGTGGGGACTAGCGGAGAGACCCAGTACTTC. It encodes CASTPVGTSGETQYF.

J is TRBJ2-5 and V is TRBV12-3 or TRBV12-4, with unresolved D. The CDR3 has 13 residues. Trimming stripped 3 bases from V and 2 bases from J, with 7 bases between. The CDR3 coding sequence is TGTGCCAGCAGTTTGGCCAGTCAAGAGACCCAGTACTTC. Its protein is CASSLASQETQYF.

The chain joins TRBV6-2 or TRBV6-3 to TRBJ2-5; TRBD2 aligns across 10 bases. Germline V gives CDR1 MNHEY, CDR2 SVGEGT. V lost 7 bases and J lost 5; bases outside the gene matches: 19. The CDR3 totals 18 residues. The CDR3 DNA reads as TGTGCCAGCAAAGGACAGGCGAGCGGGAGGGCCGATCAGGAGACCCAGTACTTC. Protein product: CASKGQASGRADQETQYF.

This clonotype was detected a few times. The chain is built from TRBV7-6 and TRBJ2-1; tentatively, D is TRBD1 (6 bases). CDR1 SGHVS and CDR2 FNYEAQ come from the germline V gene. CDR3 length equals 15 residues. With 5 bases removed from V and 4 bases from J, the gap between germline ends came to 15 bases. The CDR3 sequence: CASSPVQGSYNEQFF. In DNA, the CDR3 is TGTGCCAGCAGCCCAGTGCAGGGGTCTTACAATGAGCAGTTCTTC.

The rearrangement links TRBV6-5 to TRBJ1-2; weak D call: TRBD1 (5 bases). Trimming pared 0 bases from V and 1 base from J, leaving 12 bases between. There are 16 residues in the CDR3. CDR1 is MNHEY and CDR2 is SVGAGI in the germline V gene. The CDR3 bases are TGTGCCAGCAGTTACTCCCCCCGACAGATTAACTATGGCTACACCTTC. This codes for CASSYSPRQINYGYTF.

The rearrangement uses TRBV7-9 and TRBJ1-1, with TRBD1 as a possible D gene (6 bases). Deletions cut 5 bases from V and 6 bases from J, with 16 bases between. This CDR3 is 14 amino acids long. Germline CDR1 is SEHNR and CDR2 is FQNEAQ (reference sequence). The CDR3 DNA reads TGTGCCAGCAGCCCGGATGTGGGGGGCCCTGAAGCTTTCTTT. This translates into CASSPDVGGPEAFF.

This clonotype was seen just once. V usage is TRBV19 and J usage is TRBJ2-5, with TRBD1 matching over 8 bases. The CDR3 runs 14 residues. V was pared by 4 bases and J by 5 bases, with 6 bases of the junction left unmatched. Germline CDR1 reads LNHDA; CDR2 reads SQIVND (reference sequence). The DNA of the CDR3 is TGTGCCAGTAGTAAGGACAGGGACAGGGAGACCCAGTACTTC. Translated: CASSKDRDRETQYF.

This clonotype was detected only once. The V and J genes are TRBV24-1 and TRBJ2-3; D perhaps matches TRBD2 (5 bases). V lost 3 bases to trimming and J lost 5 bases, with 8 bases between them. Germline CDR1 and CDR2: KGHDR and SFDVKD. This CDR3 is built from 13 residues. The CDR3 nucleotides are TGTGCCACCAGTGATGGAGGAAAAGATACGCAGTATTTT. It translates to CATSDGGKDTQYF.

The chain combines TRBV20-1 with TRBJ1-5; 8 bases line up with TRBD1. The J segment lost 3 bases and the V segment lost 3 bases, leaving 10 bases of the junction unmatched. This CDR3 spans 16 amino acids. Germline CDR1 reads DFQATT; CDR2 reads SNEGSKA (reference sequence). CDR3 DNA: TGCAGTGCTAGGGACAGGGTCGGCATAAACAATCAGCCCCAGCATTTT. As protein: CSARDRVGINNQPQHF.

The rearrangement uses TRBV27 and TRBJ1-2; D is perhaps TRBD1 (5 bases). Germline V lookup: CDR1 MNHEY, CDR2 SMNVEV (reference sequence). V was pared by 4 bases and J by 8 bases, with 11 bases between. The CDR3 has 12 residues. CDR3 region: CASSSQGRGYTF. CDR3 coding DNA: TGTGCCAGCAGTTCTCAGGGAAGAGGCTACACCTTC.